The subject of this entry is one T cell receptor (beta chain). The clone's antigen remains unknown. Nothing much larger sits one base from this clone, and base qualities are not available. The CDR3 starts with the cysteine, ends with the phenylalanine, and has 21 residues. The read is trimmed to its CDR3 DNA, 63 bases read in frame from base 1. The germline V gene gives CDR1 as SQVTM and CDR2 as ANQGSEA. Trimming removed 0 bases from V and 0 bases from J; the gene matches leave 18 bases unexplained. The data are from a study of shared clonotypes between healthy human individuals (dated by TCRdb to the early 2020s). Turning to the overall study: The cohort included a few men and a couple of women between 18 and 49 years of age. Leukapheresis yielded between about 0.9 and 10 billion PBMCs per donor. For each donor, CD4 naive and CD4 memory were each run on three plates, CD8 naive on two plates, and CD8 memory on one plate. Blood TCR repertoires of several healthy adults were deeply sequenced to estimate repertoire size and the extent of clonotype sharing between individuals. Libraries were prepared and TCR repertoires were sequenced by different laboratories using diverse techniques, in order to increase sequencing depth and limit assay-specific biases. Study-level results and caveats: When several donors were compared, the shared fraction of clonotypes was roughly 5% for naive CD4, around 3.6% for naive CD8, 2.3% for memory CD4, and around 0.4% for memory CD8. Estimated clonotype richness was generally larger for naive than for memory subsets. Higher generation probabilities were observed for clonotypes shared by all four sorted-subset donors than for non-shared clonotypes. Even with the large sequencing depth, rarefaction of the sorted-subset datasets indicated that sequencing was incomplete. Pairwise subsampling led to the expectation that sequencing depth would affect the degree of clonotype sharing among donors. The genetic and exposure-history diversity represented was limited by the small number of donors. Sampling was restricted to blood, and TCR repertoires in tissues likely differ from the TCR repertoires found in blood.

TCR CDR3 regions were amplified from genomic DNA by multiplex PCR using the deep immunoSEQ assay. Extracted genomic DNA from each cell subset was distributed evenly across all wells of several immunoSEQ 96-well plates, and each plate was treated as a replicate. For sorted subsets, about 200 ng genomic DNA, equal to approximately 30,000 T cell genomes, was loaded into each replicate PCR. Purified libraries were measured with a Qubit 3.0 fluorometer, size-checked on a Bioanalyzer 2100, and measured again with the KAPA Library Quantification kit. Each immunoSEQ 96-well plate was sequenced on its own single-read 150-cycle Illumina NextSeq 550 flow cell. Under the source paper's analysis protocol: Because only junctional sequences without quality scores were contained in the immunoSEQ output, filtering matching that applied to full-length reads could not be performed. Sequences were annotated with PyIR, a Python wrapper for IgBLAST v1.9, and V/J genes and CDR3 were assigned using IMGT germline references. Reads were removed for weak V/J assignments (E-value above 1e-6), missing CDR3, stop codons, out-of-frame junctions, or ambiguous translated residues. V3J clonotypes were defined as sequences sharing an identical inferred V gene, J gene, and CDR3 amino acid sequence. Percentage overlap between repertoires was calculated by dividing the number of shared unique clonotypes by the size of the smaller repertoire. Richness of each repertoire was evaluated using RTK rarefaction, the Chao1 estimator, and Recon v2.1 estimates of unobserved clonotypes. Generation probabilities for all TCRbeta clonotypes obtained by the gDNA method from several donors were computed using OLGA. TCRdb re-hosts the immuneACCESS table, in-frame sequences only. Its copies lack some clones; in the studies checked, an unresolved V gene accounts for under half of them, and the cause for the rest is not known. V and J calls and clone size come straight from that table; D and trimming were deduced from the DNA. This sample lists more than 600,000 clones; under 95% were detected once. The top ten constitute 24% of the sample.

CD8 naive samples consisted of CD45RO-negative cells that were positively selected for CCR7, yielding a CD45RA+CCR7+ population without TemRA cells. Healthy HIV-negative adults with no recently reported acute infections or vaccinations were included as donors. Every donor was a Caucasian adult living in Nashville, Tennessee, USA. Blood was collected by leukapheresis, and PBMCs were isolated by Ficoll-Histopaque density gradient centrifugation and then cryopreserved in liquid nitrogen vapor phase. Analytical flow cytometry was used to check the purity and quantity of each magnetically sorted T cell population. Genomic DNA was isolated from each sorted fraction and quantified by UV absorbance on a Nanodrop 2000c.

The sequenced sample consisted of naive CD8+ T cells sorted from blood. Read against the paper, the sample's cell subset or site label means: CD45RA+CCR7+. The TCR comes from a man in his thirties or forties in good health. The chain joins TRBV29-1 to TRBJ2-2; 8 nucleotides in the junction match TRBD2. CDR3 sequence: CSVEDPGQREHFSANTGELFF. The nucleotide sequence is given as TGCAGCGTTGAAGATCCGGGCCAGCGGGAGCATTTTTCCGCGAACACCGGGGAGCTGTTTTTT.